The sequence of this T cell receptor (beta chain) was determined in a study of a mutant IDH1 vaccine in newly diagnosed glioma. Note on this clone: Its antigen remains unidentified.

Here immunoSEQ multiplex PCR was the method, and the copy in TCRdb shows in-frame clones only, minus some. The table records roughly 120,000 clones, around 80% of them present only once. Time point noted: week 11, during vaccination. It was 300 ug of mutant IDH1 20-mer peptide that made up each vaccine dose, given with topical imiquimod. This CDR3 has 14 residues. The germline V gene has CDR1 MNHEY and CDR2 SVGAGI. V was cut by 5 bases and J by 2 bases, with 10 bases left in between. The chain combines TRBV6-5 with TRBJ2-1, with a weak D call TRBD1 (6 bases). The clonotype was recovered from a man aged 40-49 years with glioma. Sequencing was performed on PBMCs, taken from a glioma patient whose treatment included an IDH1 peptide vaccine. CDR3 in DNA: TGTGCCAGCAGTCCTACAGGGCCCTACAATGAGCAGTTCTTC. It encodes CASSPTGPYNEQFF.